This T cell receptor (beta chain) stems from a study of T-cell reconstitution after alpha-beta-depleted transplantation in children. Researchers prepared the TCRbeta library using unique molecular identifiers, the study reports. TCRdb re-derived calls from the PCR reads in MiXCR, one entry per CDR3 protein. This table has fewer than 700,000 distinct CDR3 sequences, 20% to 25% appearing once. Germline CDR1 reads LNHNV; CDR2 reads YYDKDF (reference sequence). The CDR3 totals 12 residues. V lost 4 bases, J lost 3 bases, and 6 bases lay in between. Study outcomes and limitations: A year had passed since transplant, and T-cell counts and diversity by then came mostly from newly produced T cells. At around two months after transplant, the alpha-beta T cells were reportedly derived from several hundred expanded clones that came from non-depleted graft cells. There were some patients whose high TCRbeta diversity at day 60 came from surviving recipient T cells and thymic progenitors.

With respect to this clonotype: Its specificity is not known.

This material consisted of PBMCs, mostly from graft donor cells, taken 360 days after TCRalphabeta/CD19-depleted stem cell transplant. The origin of this receptor is a boy in the first two years of life who had a stem cell transplant for acute myeloid leukemia, so the T cells may come from the graft donor. This chain uses TRBV15 with TRBJ1-2; D unresolved. The CDR3 nucleotides are TGTGCCACCAGCATGGAGTACTATGGCTACACCTTC. Translating it yields CATSMEYYGYTF.